This TCR beta chain originates from a study of blood T cell repertoires in COVID-19. Participant age was about 18 to 95 years, and participants resided in about two dozen US areas. A COVID-19 case was met by exposed participants within 2 weeks before study entry. V trimming: 0 bases; J trimming: 0 bases; junction bases outside the gene matches: 1. The CDR3 is made up of 17 amino acids. Germline assignment: CDR1 SGHDT and CDR2 YYEEEE. The authors' processing: Amplified reference gene primers provided the basis for estimating nucleated cell counts. Here immunoSEQ multiplex PCR was the method, and the copy in TCRdb shows in-frame clones only, minus some. That table gives V, J and clone size, and the DNA gave D and trimming. The repertoire holds 350,000 to 500,000 clones, roughly 90% seen once, with approximately 1.3% in the top ten.

The sequence derives from a woman between 18 and 29 years old who had been exposed to COVID-19. Material for sequencing was PBMCs or T cells enriched from blood (not recorded which). The chain links TRBV5-6 to TRBJ1-5; 12 bases are a match to TRBD1. CDR3 bases: TGTGCCAGCAGCTTGGGGGACAGGGGGCTTAGCAATCAGCCCCAGCATTTT. Protein sequence: CASSLGDRGLSNQPQHF.